This record concerns one T cell receptor beta chain sequence. Antigen: not known. The sample originates from a study of shared clonotypes between healthy human individuals. Study results and caveats: The genetic and exposure-history diversity represented was limited by few donors.

The naive CD8 fraction comprised CD45RO-negative cells positively selected for CCR7 and excluded terminally differentiated effector memory CD45RA+ cells. The table came from immunoSEQ multiplex PCR; TCRdb's copy has only in-frame clones and leaves some out. The sample records around 600,000 clones, roughly 95% being singletons. The trim removed 4 bases at V and 3 bases at J, leaving 10 bases unmatched. The CDR3 runs 16 residues. Germline V gene data show CDR1 as SEHNR and CDR2 as FQNEAQ (reference sequence). The receptor comes from a woman aged 25-40 years in good health. The sample comprised naive CD8+ T cells sorted from blood. J is TRBJ2-7 and V is TRBV7-9; TRBD2 aligns across 9 bases. For the CDR3, the DNA is TGTGCCAGCAGCTGGGGCGGGAGGGACGGAGACTACGAGCAGTACTTC. Protein product: CASSWGGRDGDYEQYF.